This T cell receptor (beta chain) is from a study of PD-1 blockade in classical Hodgkin lymphoma. Relapses following autologous stem cell transplantation were seen in all patients, with brentuximab vedotin exposure varying. The best responses consisted of complete response, partial response or progressive disease. General observations from the study: By C4D1, diversity of CD4+ TCRs had risen significantly, whereas that of CD8+ TCRs had not. Complete responders' diversity at baseline resembled that of newly diagnosed patients. Reports indicated that newly diagnosed patients had lower baseline TCR diversity than healthy donors did.

The repertoire was sequenced with immunoSEQ multiplex PCR; TCRdb's copy has only in-frame clones and lacks some. The sample consists of 20,000 to 25,000 clones, about 74% of them appearing once. The sample holds a few counts of this clone. The target antigen is unknown. The sample consisted of peripheral blood mononuclear cells (PBMCs), taken before the second cycle of nivolumab. This TCR was sampled from a human donor with classical Hodgkin lymphoma.

CDR3 DNA sequence: TGTGCCAGCAGCTTAACAGGGACAGGGGTGTCGGAGACCCAGTACTTC. As protein: CASSLTGTGVSETQYF. V is TRBV7-3 and J is TRBJ2-5; TRBD1 aligns across 10 bases. The CDR3 has 16 amino acids. V gave up 0 bases and J gave up 5 bases; unmatched junction bases: 6. Germline CDR1 reads SGHTA; CDR2 reads FQGTGA.